Below are 30 T cell receptor beta chains sequenced from a single sample in a study of OX40 agonist ivuxolimab in advanced cancers. Profiling relied on immunoSEQ multiplex PCR, and the TCRdb table lists in-frame clones only, not all of them. The sample has some 84,000 clones, roughly nine tenths seen once; the top ten hold about 0.2%. Material: CD4+ or CD8+ T cells sorted from blood, obtained in a trial of the OX40 agonist ivuxolimab. The receptors here all came from an adult with an advanced solid tumor such as melanoma, head and neck, liver or kidney cancer.

This clone came up once. J is TRBJ2-5 and V is TRBV5-8; D is unresolved. The CDR3 length is 13 residues. Germline V gene data show CDR1 as SGHTS and CDR2 as YDEGEE. V lost 4 bases and J 0 bases, leaving 7 bases between the germline ends. The CDR3 coding sequence is TGTGCCAGCAGCCTACACCACCAAGAGACCCAGTACTTC. It is translated as CASSLHHQETQYF.

V gene TRBV28 combines with J gene TRBJ2-7, with 8 bases identical to TRBD2. Trimming at V came to 6 bases and at J to 2 bases, leaving 6 bases not matched to a gene. Per the germline V gene, CDR1 is MDHEN and CDR2 is SYDVKM. The CDR3 totals 14 residues. The CDR3 reads CASSLTSGTYEQYF. CDR3 in DNA: TGTGCCAGCAGCCTCACTAGCGGTACCTACGAGCAGTACTTC.

This rearrangement joins TRBV10-3 to TRBJ1-1; D not resolved. Trimming took off 0 bases at V and 1 base at J, with 9 bases between the two ends. This CDR3 is 15 amino acids long. Germline assignment: CDR1 ENHRY and CDR2 SYGVKD. CDR3 DNA: TGTGCCATCAGTGAGTCGGGCGGAGAGAACACTGAAGCTTTCTTT. This translates into CAISESGGENTEAFF.

This rearrangement joins TRBV10-3 to TRBJ2-1; 7 bases match TRBD2. The CDR3 is 14 amino acids. V shed 11 bases, J shed 5 bases, and the junction held 12 bases outside the gene matches. CDR1 is ENHRY, CDR2 SYGVKD, per germline. This CDR3 reads CAPPREDEHNEQFF. Written as DNA, the CDR3 is TGTGCCCCCCCCCGGGAGGACGAACACAATGAGCAGTTCTTC.

The chain has TRBV9 and TRBJ2-2; 7 nucleotides line up with TRBD1. CDR1 and CDR2 from the germline V gene are SGDLS and YYNGEE. The CDR3 sequence is 15 residues long. Germline trimming cut 0 bases from V and 3 bases from J; bases unmatched to any gene: 2. For the CDR3, the DNA is TGTGCCAGCAGCGTAGAGGGACAGTACACCGGGGAGCTGTTTTTT. The encoded protein is CASSVEGQYTGELFF.

V is TRBV11-1 and J is TRBJ1-3; D possibly corresponds to TRBD1 (5 bases). V shed 5 bases and J shed 0 bases, with 8 bases lying between them. Germline V CDR1 and CDR2: SGHAT, FQDESV (reference sequence). There are 14 residues in the CDR3. The CDR3 DNA follows: TGTGCCAGCAGCCCGACAGACTCTGGAAACACCATATATTTT. Its protein product is CASSPTDSGNTIYF.

The CDR3 loop is CASSQEPGQGNYGYTF. The CDR3 DNA is TGCGCCAGCAGCCAAGAACCGGGACAGGGGAACTATGGCTACACCTTC. The chain recombines TRBV4-1 with TRBJ1-2; 10 nucleotides agree with TRBD1. The CDR3 is 16 residues long. Trimming cost V 0 bases and J 2 bases; bases outside gene matches: 3. From germline, CDR1 is MGHRA and CDR2 YSYEKL.

J is TRBJ2-3 and V is TRBV11-2; 12 positions match TRBD1. CDR3 length equals 16 residues. Germline V gene data show CDR1 as SGHAT and CDR2 as FQNNGV. The junction had 5 bases not matched to a gene; V was cut back by 5 bases and J by 2 bases. The CDR3 reads CASSKGTGGPTDTQYF. The CDR3 bases are TGTGCCAGCAGCAAGGGGACAGGGGGCCCCACAGATACGCAGTATTTT.

The rearrangement joins TRBV6-6 to TRBJ2-2; no reliable D call. This CDR3 contains 13 residues. CDR1 and CDR2 (germline): MNHNY, SVGAGI (reference sequence). With 2 bases removed from V and 2 bases from J, the gap between germline ends came to 3 bases. CDR3 sequence reads: CASSYLNTGELFF. The CDR3 DNA reads TGTGCCAGCAGTTACCTAAACACCGGGGAGCTGTTTTTT.

The chain links TRBV7-9 to TRBJ1-2, with 9 bases aligning to TRBD1. V lost 3 bases and J lost 8; bases outside the gene matches: 16. Per germline, CDR1 SEHNR and CDR2 FQNEAQ (reference sequence). The length of the CDR3 is 17 residues. CDR3 sequence (DNA): TGTGCCAGCAGCTTCTTCACCGGACAGGGGAACTTCTTGGGCTACACCTTC. This translates into CASSFFTGQGNFLGYTF.

The genes are TRBV18 and TRBJ2-2, with D unclear. V shed 3 bases and J shed 1 base, with 12 bases lying between them. The CDR3 loop spans 16 amino acids. Germline CDR1 and CDR2: KGHSH and LQKENI. The CDR3 loop reads CASSPAHLQNTGELFF. The CDR3 nucleotides are TGTGCCAGCTCACCTGCCCATTTGCAGAACACCGGGGAGCTGTTTTTT. The variable domain in full, with the rest retrieved from reference TRBV18 and TRBJ2-2, is NAGVMQNPRHLVRRRGQEARLRCSPMKGHSHVYWYRQLPEEGLKFMVYLQKENIIDESGMPKERFSAEFPKEGPSILRIQQVVRGDSAAYFCASSPAHLQNTGELFFGEGSRLTVL.

This chain links TRBV7-9 with TRBJ2-3; 9 nucleotides align to TRBD2. After removal of 7 bases from V and 2 bases from J, the junction contained 16 bases not matched to a gene. Germline CDR1 is SEHNR and CDR2 is FQNEAQ (reference sequence). The CDR3 is 18 amino acids. The CDR3 protein is CASTYSGSPRRYTDTQYF. CDR3 nucleotides: TGTGCCAGCACCTATAGCGGGAGCCCTCGGAGGTACACAGATACGCAGTATTTT.

This chain links TRBV27 with TRBJ1-4; D is possibly TRBD1 (5 bases). V was trimmed by 6 bases and J by 9 bases, leaving 14 bases between them. The CDR3 contains 13 residues. CDR1 and CDR2 (germline): MNHEY, SMNVEV (reference sequence). The CDR3 sequence: CASRGPAGKKLFF. The CDR3 DNA reads as TGTGCCAGCAGGGGACCCGCGGGTAAAAAACTGTTTTTT.

The chain employs TRBV4-1 and TRBJ1-1, with 10 bases lining up with TRBD1. V lost 0 bases, J lost 8 bases, and 6 bases stayed unmatched. The CDR3 spans 15 residues. Germline-derived CDR1 and CDR2 are MGHRA and YSYEKL. This CDR3 reads CASSQEGTGAFEAFF. CDR3 nucleotide sequence: TGCGCCAGCAGCCAAGAAGGGACAGGGGCTTTCGAAGCTTTCTTT.

The chain couples TRBV11-2 to TRBJ1-2; a possible D gene is TRBD1 (5 bases). This CDR3 is 15 amino acids long. V lost 5 bases and J 8 bases, leaving 21 bases between the germline ends. Germline CDR1 and CDR2: SGHAT and FQNNGV. CDR3 DNA sequence: TGTGCCAGCAGCCCATGGGGGACCCGGAGGCGCGGCTACACCTTC. It specifies CASSPWGTRRRGYTF.

The gene calls are TRBV5-1 and TRBJ1-2; 7 nucleotides line up with TRBD1. This CDR3 has 15 amino acids. Germline trimming cut 4 bases from V and 2 bases from J; bases unmatched to any gene: 8. Germline lookup yields CDR1 SGHRS and CDR2 YFSETQ. The CDR3, as DNA: TGCGCCAGCAGCCCGGGGGGGACAGCCAACTATGGCTACACCTTC. It specifies CASSPGGTANYGYTF.

This chain uses TRBV7-6 with TRBJ2-7; 14 positions match TRBD2. Germline loops: CDR1 SGHVS, CDR2 FNYEAQ. The CDR3 loop spans 20 amino acids. Trimming cost V 5 bases and J 2 bases; bases outside gene matches: 17. The CDR3 sequence: CASSRGPGLAGDGGAYEQYF. For the CDR3, the DNA is TGTGCCAGCAGCCGAGGGCCGGGACTAGCGGGAGATGGGGGAGCCTACGAGCAGTACTTC.

The rearrangement uses TRBV6-1 and TRBJ1-5; the D gene is possibly TRBD1 (6 bases). V lost 4 bases to trimming and J lost 3 bases, with 19 bases between them. The CDR3 spans 17 residues. In germline, CDR1 is MNHNS, CDR2 SASEGT. In DNA form, the CDR3 reads TGTGCCAGCAGTGGTTGGAGGGGGGCGCAGAACAATCAGCCCCAGCATTTT. Translating it yields CASSGWRGAQNNQPQHF.

The gene calls are TRBV27 and TRBJ2-7; D assignment may be TRBD1 or TRBD2 (5 bases each). CDR3 length: 11 amino acids. The germline V and J ends were trimmed by 7 bases and 6 bases, with 10 bases remaining between them. Germline CDR1 MNHEY, CDR2 SMNVEV (reference sequence). CDR3 DNA sequence: TGTGCCAGCACGAGAGGGGTCGAGCAGTACTTC. The encoded protein is CASTRGVEQYF.

The chain couples TRBV11-3 to TRBJ2-1, with TRBD1 identical over 7 bases. CDR3 length equals 13 residues. With V trimmed by 4 bases and J by 6 bases, 3 bases remained unmatched. Germline CDR1 reads SGHNT; CDR2 reads YENEEA. For the CDR3, the DNA is TGTGCCAGCAGCTGGGGACAGCTCAATGAGCAGTTCTTC. It encodes CASSWGQLNEQFF.

The chain employs TRBV7-5 and TRBJ1-1; the table's D call, TRBD1, has no DNA check behind it. TRBV7-5 is deemed a pseudogene. CDR3 length equals 14 residues. This CDR3 is CARSLEGVYTEAFF. CDR3 DNA: TGTGCCAGAAGCTTAGAAGGGGTTTACACTGAAGCTTTCTTT.

The chain couples TRBV2 to TRBJ1-1; a possible D gene is TRBD1 (5 bases). V was shortened by 8 bases and J by 5 bases, with 15 bases between the two germline ends. Looked up from germline, CDR1 is SNHLY and CDR2 is FYNNEI. CDR3 length: 13 amino acids. CDR3 region: CASRPAGGTEAFF. CDR3 in DNA: TGTGCCAGCCGCCCAGCGGGGGGGACTGAAGCTTTCTTT.

The rearrangement links TRBV7-2 to TRBJ2-2; D might be TRBD1 (5 bases). Trimming took 0 bases from V and 0 from J, leaving 5 bases between them. Germline assignment: CDR1 SGHTA and CDR2 FQGNSA. The CDR3 is 15 residues long. In DNA form, the CDR3 reads TGTGCCAGCAGCTTAGCGGGGCCGAACACCGGGGAGCTGTTTTTT. This gives the protein CASSLAGPNTGELFF.

The gene calls are TRBV27 and TRBJ1-1, with D unclear. Trimming shortened V by 1 base and J by 1 base, and 4 bases separated the two germline ends. The CDR3 is 13 amino acids. Germline CDR1 and CDR2: MNHEY and SMNVEV (reference sequence). The CDR3 DNA sequence: TGTGCCAGCAGTTTATTCCGGAACACTGAAGCTTTCTTT. Amino acids: CASSLFRNTEAFF.

The V gene is TRBV6-6, the J gene TRBJ1-2; 12 positions agree with TRBD1. CDR1 and CDR2 (germline): MNHNY, SVGAGI (reference sequence). After removal of 5 bases from V and 3 bases from J, the junction contained 4 bases not matched to a gene. This CDR3 is 15 amino acids long. CDR3 bases: TGTGCCAGCAGTGGGGGACAGGGGGCCGACTATGGCTACACCTTC. It is translated as CASSGGQGADYGYTF.

The V and J genes are TRBV28 and TRBJ1-2, with D perhaps TRBD1 (5 bases). V dropped 3 bases and J dropped 8 bases, with 13 bases sitting between them. The germline gives CDR1 MDHEN, CDR2 SYDVKM. The CDR3 length is 13 residues. CDR3 DNA sequence: TGTGCCAGCAGTTTTTCGGGGAGGGGCGGCTACACCTTC. It codes for CASSFSGRGGYTF.

Comment on this clone: Other DNA sequences of this sample code for an identical CDR3. J is TRBJ1-2 and V is TRBV6-5, with 10 bases lining up with TRBD1. V was clipped by 2 bases and J by 4 bases; unmatched bases: 7. This CDR3 has 16 residues. Germline lookup yields CDR1 MNHEY and CDR2 SVGAGI. In DNA, the CDR3 is TGTGCCAGCAGTTACCTACGGACAGGGGGAGGCTATGGCTACACCTTC. The encoded protein is CASSYLRTGGGYGYTF.

The V and J genes are TRBV4-1 and TRBJ2-3, with a weak D call TRBD2 (5 bases). CDR1 and CDR2 (germline): MGHRA, YSYEKL. The CDR3 has 19 amino acids. Trimming pared 2 bases from V and 0 bases from J, leaving 21 bases between. In DNA form, the CDR3 reads TGCGCCAGCAGCCAATTCGCGGCCCGGGGTTACTCTAGCACAGATACGCAGTATTTT. It specifies CASSQFAARGYSSTDTQYF.

The chain links TRBV18 to TRBJ2-7, with no clear D. This CDR3 has 13 amino acids. Germline CDR1 and CDR2: KGHSH and LQKENI. V was trimmed by 3 bases and J by 4 bases, leaving 10 bases between them. The CDR3 bases are TGTGCCAGCTCACCGGCGCCTGGATACGAGCAGTACGTC. Protein sequence: CASSPAPGYEQYV.

The chain links TRBV6-1 to TRBJ2-7, with TRBD1 matching over 9 bases. The V and J ends lost 7 bases and 5 bases, in that order; junction bases with no gene match: 9. The CDR3 is 14 residues long. Germline-derived CDR1 and CDR2 are MNHNS and SASEGT. The CDR3 DNA reads as TGTGCCAGCATGAAACAGGGGGCGTCGGACGAGCAGTACTTC. It is translated as CASMKQGASDEQYF.